This TCR beta chain comes out of a study of CD8+CD57+ T cells in acquired aplastic anemia. For CDR3 and TCR beta VDJ profiling, genomic DNA was the template used. TCRdb re-analysed the reads in MiXCR, keeping a single row per CDR3 protein. The sample includes 120,000 or so distinct CDR3 sequences, 45% to 60% of them seen just once. Patients chosen for sequencing had shown CD8+CD57+ cell expansion by flow cytometry. The sample taken for sequencing was sorted CD4+, CD8+, or CD8+CD57+ T cells (not recorded which) from PBMCs. The receptor was derived from a human donor with aplastic anemia.

The CDR3 loop is CASSPLVSVGVYNEQFF. The CDR3 bases are TGTGCCAGCTCACCACTGGTCTCGGTGGGCGTCTACAATGAGCAGTTCTTC. V is TRBV18 and J is TRBJ2-1; D call uncertain. V lost 1 base to trimming and J lost 3 bases, with 16 bases between them. The CDR3 loop spans 17 amino acids. Germline CDR1 reads KGHSH; CDR2 reads LQKENI.